This is a list of T cell receptor beta chains from one sample in a study of Tregs in tolerant kidney transplant recipients. The data were produced by immunoSEQ multiplex PCR, yet TCRdb's version contains in-frame clones alone and is incomplete. Among 60,000 to 65,000 clones listed, roughly 98% were seen once. The sample here was Tregs from blood, taken before the transplant. Receptors were obtained from a human donor who received a combined kidney and bone marrow transplant. The CDR3 runs from the conserved cysteine through the conserved F or W. Each record gives: V gene, D gene, clone size, J gene, CDR3 DNA, CDR3 protein. D genes are given only for firm matches. Only part of the rows carry a size: once, few, many, or a class if the clone is expanded.

V gene: TRBV25-1
D gene: TRBD1
clone size: -
J gene: TRBJ2-7
CDR3 DNA: TGTGCCAGCAGCCAGACAGGGGTGAGAAGCGAGCAGTACTTC
CDR3 protein: CASSQTGVRSEQYF

V gene: TRBV4-2
D gene: -
clone size: -
J gene: TRBJ2-2
CDR3 DNA: TGTGCCAGCAGCCTGGACTTGTCCGGGGAGCTGTTTTTT
CDR3 protein: CASSLDLSGELFF

V gene: TRBV15
D gene: -
clone size: -
J gene: TRBJ1-2
CDR3 DNA: TGTGCCACCAGCAGATCCGCCCCGAAAACAGGGTTAGGAGGCTATGGCTACACCTTC
CDR3 protein: CATSRSAPKTGLGGYGYTF

V gene: TRBV6-1
D gene: -
clone size: -
J gene: TRBJ2-3
CDR3 DNA: TGTGCCAGCAGTGTATTAGGGGGCACAGATACGCAGTATTTT
CDR3 protein: CASSVLGGTDTQYF

V gene: TRBV7-3
D gene: TRBD2
clone size: -
J gene: TRBJ2-1
CDR3 DNA: TGTGCCAGCAGCTTAAGCGGGACTAGCGGGTTCAATGAGCAGTTCTTC
CDR3 protein: CASSLSGTSGFNEQFF

V gene: TRBV7-8
D gene: TRBD2
clone size: -
J gene: TRBJ2-7
CDR3 DNA: TGTGCCAGCAGCTTACCCCCGCACCAGACTAGCGGGAGACTAAGGTCCTACGAGCAGTACTTC
CDR3 protein: CASSLPPHQTSGRLRSYEQYF

V gene: TRBV6-1
D gene: TRBD1
clone size: -
J gene: TRBJ1-4
CDR3 DNA: TGTGCCAGCAGGGTCAGGGGGCTCGGTGAAAAACTGTTTTTT
CDR3 protein: CASRVRGLGEKLFF

V gene: TRBV9
D gene: -
clone size: -
J gene: TRBJ1-1
CDR3 DNA: TGTGCCAGCAGCGTAGGGCCGGAGCCTGAAGCTTTCTTT
CDR3 protein: CASSVGPEPEAFF

V gene: TRBV5-1
D gene: TRBD2
clone size: -
J gene: TRBJ2-5
CDR3 DNA: TGCGCCAGCAGCCCGACTAGCGGGGGTTTGGAGACCCAGTACTTC
CDR3 protein: CASSPTSGGLETQYF

V gene: TRBV28
D gene: -
clone size: -
J gene: TRBJ1-1
CDR3 DNA: TGTGCCAGCAGTTTAAGGGCAGGTCAGGGCTTGAACACTGAAGCTTTCTTT
CDR3 protein: CASSLRAGQGLNTEAFF

V gene: TRBV4-3
D gene: -
clone size: -
J gene: TRBJ1-6
CDR3 DNA: TGCGCCAGCAGCCTTAGCGACGGTAATTCACCCCTCCACTTT
CDR3 protein: CASSLSDGNSPLHF

V gene: TRBV28
D gene: -
clone size: once
J gene: TRBJ1-3
CDR3 DNA: TGTGCCAGCAGTTTAATCCGCTCTGGAAACACCATATATTTT
CDR3 protein: CASSLIRSGNTIYF

V gene: TRBV29-1
D gene: -
clone size: -
J gene: TRBJ2-3
CDR3 DNA: TGCAGCGTTGTCCCAGGTTTCACAGATACGCAGTATTTT
CDR3 protein: CSVVPGFTDTQYF

V gene: TRBV6-1
D gene: TRBD1
clone size: -
J gene: TRBJ1-4
CDR3 DNA: TGTGCCAGCAGCCGAGGACAGGGGTCGGAAAAACTGTTTTTT
CDR3 protein: CASSRGQGSEKLFF

V gene: TRBV9
D gene: -
clone size: -
J gene: TRBJ2-3
CDR3 DNA: TGTGCCAGTCGAACACTAGTGGGAAGGTTGGGGGCAACAGATACGCAGTATTTT
CDR3 protein: CASRTLVGRLGATDTQYF

V gene: TRBV7-2
D gene: TRBD1
clone size: -
J gene: TRBJ1-6
CDR3 DNA: TGTGCCAGCAGCTTAAAGGGTGGGACAGGGTACCTCTATAATTCACCCCTCCACTTT
CDR3 protein: CASSLKGGTGYLYNSPLHF

V gene: TRBV11-2
D gene: -
clone size: -
J gene: TRBJ2-3
CDR3 DNA: TGTGCCAGCAGCTTAGATCGGGTTAGCTACTTTGCAGATACGCAGTATTTT
CDR3 protein: CASSLDRVSYFADTQYF